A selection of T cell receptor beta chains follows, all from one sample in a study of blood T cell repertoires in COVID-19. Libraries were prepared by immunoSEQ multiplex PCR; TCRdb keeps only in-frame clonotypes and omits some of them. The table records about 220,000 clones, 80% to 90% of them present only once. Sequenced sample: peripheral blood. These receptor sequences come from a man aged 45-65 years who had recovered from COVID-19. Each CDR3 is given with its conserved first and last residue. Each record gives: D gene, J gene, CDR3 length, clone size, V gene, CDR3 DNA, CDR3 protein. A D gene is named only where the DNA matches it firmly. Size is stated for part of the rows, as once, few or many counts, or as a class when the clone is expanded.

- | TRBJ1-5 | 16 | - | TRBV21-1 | TGTGCCAGCAGCAAAGTCCTGTGGGGGGACAATCAGCCCCAGCATTTT | CASSKVLWGDNQPQHF
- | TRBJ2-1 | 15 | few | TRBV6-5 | TGTGCCAGCAGTTACCTCGACTCTCTGACCAATGAGCAGTTCTTC | CASSYLDSLTNEQFF
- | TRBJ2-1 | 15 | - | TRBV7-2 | TGTGCCAGCAGCTCAGCGGTGAGCTCCTACAATGAGCAGTTCTTC | CASSSAVSSYNEQFF
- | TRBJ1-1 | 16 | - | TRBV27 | TGTGCCAGCAGTTCCCCCGCGGGGACGGGGAACACTGAAGCTTTCTTT | CASSSPAGTGNTEAFF
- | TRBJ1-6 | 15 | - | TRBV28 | TGTGCCAGCAGTCCGGGGGGGGGAGGTAATTCACCCCTCCACTTT | CASSPGGGGNSPLHF
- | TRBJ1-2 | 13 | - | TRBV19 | TGTGCCAGTAGTATAGTAACTGGCTATGGCTACACCTTC | CASSIVTGYGYTF
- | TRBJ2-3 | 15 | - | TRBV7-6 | TGTGCCAGCAGCTTAGCCCCTACTCGGGGGGATACGCAGTATTTT | CASSLAPTRGDTQYF
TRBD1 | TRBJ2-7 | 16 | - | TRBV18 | TGTGCCAGCTCACCCACGTGGGACAGGGTGTCCCACGAGCAGTACTTC | CASSPTWDRVSHEQYF
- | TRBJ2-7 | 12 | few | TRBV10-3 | TGTGCCATCAGTGAGGGAGTCTACGAGCAGTACTTC | CAISEGVYEQYF
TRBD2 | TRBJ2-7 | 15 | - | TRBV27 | TGTGCCAGCAGCCCAGCCCTGCGGGACTACTACGAGCAGTACTTC | CASSPALRDYYEQYF
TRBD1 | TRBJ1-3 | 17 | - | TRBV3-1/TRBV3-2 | TGTGCCAGCAGCCCAATCGCCGGGACAGGGGCTGGAAACACCATATATTTT | CASSPIAGTGAGNTIYF
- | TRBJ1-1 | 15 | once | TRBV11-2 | TGTGCCAGCAGCTCAGCCTTCGGGGTGAGCACTGAAGCTTTCTTT | CASSSAFGVSTEAFF
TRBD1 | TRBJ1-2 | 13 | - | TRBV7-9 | TGTGCCAGCAGCGTGACAGGGCTCTATGGCTACACCTTC | CASSVTGLYGYTF
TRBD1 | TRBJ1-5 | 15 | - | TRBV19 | TGTGCCAGTAGTAGGGACAGGGCTAGCAATCAGCCCCAGCATTTT | CASSRDRASNQPQHF
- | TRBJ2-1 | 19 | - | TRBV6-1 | TGTGCCAGCAGTGCCTCGTACTCCGCTTCCATGAGCTCCTACAATGAGCAGTTCTTC | CASSASYSASMSSYNEQFF
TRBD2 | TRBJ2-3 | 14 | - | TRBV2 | TGTGCCAGCAGCCCTAGCGGGAAAGGGGATACGCAGTATTTT | CASSPSGKGDTQYF
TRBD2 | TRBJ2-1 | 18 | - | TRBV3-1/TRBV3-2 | TGTGCCAGCAGCCAAGAGGGGGGTCTAGCGGGTTTCTACAATGAGCAGTTCTTC | CASSQEGGLAGFYNEQFF
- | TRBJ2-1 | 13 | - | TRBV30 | TGTGCCTGGAGTCTACAACAGGGTTTGGAGCAGTTCTTC | CAWSLQQGLEQFF
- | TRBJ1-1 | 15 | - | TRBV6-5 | TGTGCCAGCAGTTACTCAAAGCCCCTGAACACTGAAGCTTTCTTT | CASSYSKPLNTEAFF
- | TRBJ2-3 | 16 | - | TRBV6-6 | TGTGCCAGCAATCGATTCACCGGGACTGGCACAGATACGCAGTATTTT | CASNRFTGTGTDTQYF
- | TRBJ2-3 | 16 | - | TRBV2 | TGTGCCAGCAGTGGATGGGACAATGCTAGCACAGATACGCAGTATTTT | CASSGWDNASTDTQYF
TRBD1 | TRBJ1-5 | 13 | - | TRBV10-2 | TGCGCCAGCGTGGACAGGACCAATCAGCCCCAGCATTTT | CASVDRTNQPQHF
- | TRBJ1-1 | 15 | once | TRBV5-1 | TGCGCCAGCAGCACCTACCTTAGAGGGAACACTGAAGCTTTCTTT | CASSTYLRGNTEAFF
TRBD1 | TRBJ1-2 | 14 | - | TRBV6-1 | TGTGCCAGCAGTGATGACAGGGGATTACTTGGCTACACCTTC | CASSDDRGLLGYTF
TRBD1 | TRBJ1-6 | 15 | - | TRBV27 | TGTGCCAGCAAATTCGGGACAGGGCATAATTCACCCCTCCACTTT | CASKFGTGHNSPLHF
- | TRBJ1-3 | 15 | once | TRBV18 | TGTGCCAGCTCGAGTGGGGCAGGTGATGGAAACACCATATATTTT | CASSSGAGDGNTIYF
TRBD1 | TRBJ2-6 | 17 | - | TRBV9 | TGTGCCAGCAGCGACCGGGACAGGTTCTCTGGGGCCAACGTCCTGACTTTC | CASSDRDRFSGANVLTF
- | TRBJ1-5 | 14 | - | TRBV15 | TGTGCCACCAGCACAGGGTTGAGCAATCAGCCCCAGCATTTT | CATSTGLSNQPQHF
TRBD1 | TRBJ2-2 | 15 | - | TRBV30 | TGTGCCTGGAGCCCCGGACAGGGAAACACCGGGGAGCTGTTTTTT | CAWSPGQGNTGELFF
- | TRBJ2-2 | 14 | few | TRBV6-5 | TGTGCCACCAAGGGGGTTTATAACACCGGGGAGCTGTTTTTT | CATKGVYNTGELFF
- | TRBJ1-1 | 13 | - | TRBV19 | TGTGCCAGTAGAAGGGACGGGGGGACTGAAGCTTTCTTT | CASRRDGGTEAFF
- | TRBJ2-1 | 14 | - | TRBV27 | TGTGCCAGCAGTGTAGGGGCGCTTTACAATGAGCAGTTCTTC | CASSVGALYNEQFF
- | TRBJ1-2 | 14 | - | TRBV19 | TGTGCCAGTAGACGCGGGGGAGCCTTCTATGGCTACACCTTC | CASRRGGAFYGYTF
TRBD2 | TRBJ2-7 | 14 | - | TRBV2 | TGTGCCAGCAGTAAAGCGGGAGTATTCTACGAGCAGTACTTC | CASSKAGVFYEQYF
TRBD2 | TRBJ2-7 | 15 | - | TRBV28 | TGTGCCAGCAGTTCTTCCGGGACTAGAGAATACGAGCAGTACTTC | CASSSSGTREYEQYF
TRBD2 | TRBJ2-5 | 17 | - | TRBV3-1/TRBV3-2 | TGTGCCAGCAGCCAAGGGGGACTAGCGGGAGGGCGCGAGACCCAGTACTTC | CASSQGGLAGGRETQYF
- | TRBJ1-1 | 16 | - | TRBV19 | TGTGCCAGTACATCTACAGGGAATCTCATGAACACTGAAGCTTTCTTT | CASTSTGNLMNTEAFF
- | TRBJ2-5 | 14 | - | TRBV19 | TGTGCCAGTAGTATGGGCAGGTCCCAAGAGACCCAGTACTTC | CASSMGRSQETQYF
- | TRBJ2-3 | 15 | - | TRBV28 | TGTGCCAGCAGTGGGGCCAGGGATGTAGTCGATACGCAGTATTTT | CASSGARDVVDTQYF
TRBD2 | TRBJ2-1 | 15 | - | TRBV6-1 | TGTGCCAGCAGTGAGAGAACGGGAGGGAAGAATGAGCAGTTCTTC | CASSERTGGKNEQFF
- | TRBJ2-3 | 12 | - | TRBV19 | TGTGCCAGTAGTAACAGGGCTTATACGCAGTATTTT | CASSNRAYTQYF
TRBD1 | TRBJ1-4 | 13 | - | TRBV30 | TGTGCCTGGGCCCGGGACAGGGTCGAAAAACTGTTTTTT | CAWARDRVEKLFF
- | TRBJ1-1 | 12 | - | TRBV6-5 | TGTGCCAGCAGAGCGGGCCGGCTTGAAGCTTTCTTT | CASRAGRLEAFF
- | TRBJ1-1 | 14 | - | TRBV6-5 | TGTGCCAGCAGTCCAGGGAAAGCTTGGGGAGGGGCTTTCTTT | CASSPGKAWGGAFF
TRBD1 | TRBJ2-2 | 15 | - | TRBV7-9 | TGTGCCAGCAGCTTTCGACAGGGTTACACCGGGGAGCTGTTTTTT | CASSFRQGYTGELFF
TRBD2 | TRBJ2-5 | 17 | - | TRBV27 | TGTGCCAGCAGTGTGGGACTAGCGTTCCAAGGAAGAGAGACCCAGTACTTC | CASSVGLAFQGRETQYF